This entry features one TCR beta chain sequence. In its sample, this clonotype was seen a few times. Its specific antigen is unknown. No much larger clone is present one base from it, and per-base qualities are unavailable. The record originates from a study of T-cell memory formation after mild COVID-19 (dated by TCRdb to the early 2020s). Study-wide context: Most TCR sequence clusters were specific to one of the two donors. In a couple of donors, T-cell clones that expanded and contracted after mild COVID-19 were tracked by sequencing TCRalpha and TCRbeta repertoires over time. Two young, previously healthy adult volunteers, one female and one male, were included in the cohort. Findings and caveats that apply to the study as a whole: Contracting CD4+ clones were found mainly in CM and EM memory subsets, while CD8+ clones were enriched in EMRA. Some responding clones were detected in pre-infection memory, which suggested that pre-existing cross-reactive memory T cells had joined the SARS-CoV-2 response. The second-wave clones that peaked on day 37 were not confirmed to be SARS-CoV-2 specific. Only two mild cases were covered in the study, and larger cohorts including severe cases with pre-infection samples were considered necessary. Clones that contracted from day 15 to 85 showed balanced CD4/CD8 phenotypes, whereas a second wave of clones that expanded from day 15 to 37 leaned towards CD4+.

Sequenced using an Illumina NovaSeq 6000. cDNA libraries for TCRalpha and TCRbeta were prepared by 5'RACE using constant-segment primers, with sample barcodes and unique molecular identifiers added. Trizol reagent was used to extract RNA from every sample. The libraries were amplified in two PCR steps, and the second step added a second sample barcode and Illumina TruSeq adapters. Sequencing of libraries was performed on an Illumina NovaSeq with 2 x 150 bp paired-end reads. On the study's bioinformatics: Demultiplexing of reads and collapsing into UMI-guided consensus sequences were performed with migec v1.2.7. Using mixcr v2.1.11, the UMI consensuses were aligned to TRA and TRB V and J templates and assembled into clonotypes. A clonotype was counted as expanded or contracted only when both edgeR and NoisET called the clonotype significant, with the noise models trained on biological replicates. edgeR calls used a false discovery rate-adjusted p below 0.01 and a log2 fold-change threshold of 1. PCA with hierarchical clustering of max-normalized trajectories of the 1000 most abundant clonotypes was used as exploratory dynamics analysis. Each responding clone was given a CD4 or CD8 phenotype based on the CD4+ and CD8+ repertoires, which had been sequenced separately. In-frame beta chains were kept once TCRdb had trimmed the public reads at Q25 with fastp and called clones with MiXCR. Each entry is one CDR3 protein sequence, shown with its most common DNA and genes. These V and J calls are TCRdb output, not the study's own analysis. The table for this sample lists roughly 200,000 distinct CDR3 sequences; about a sixth of them were counted only once. The ten biggest clones cover more than 2% of the sample.

Trimming costs V 2 bases and J 9 bases, and their ends lie 2 bases apart. The CDR3, from cysteine to phenylalanine, totals 11 residues. The read is trimmed to its CDR3 DNA, 33 bases read in frame from base 1. Ficoll-Paque density gradient centrifugation was the method used to isolate PBMCs. Specimen: PBMCs or a T cell subset sorted from them (not recorded which). The sequence joins TRBV12-3 or TRBV12-4 to TRBJ1-6; the D gene cannot be resolved reliably. The source is an adult woman who had mild COVID-19 (a few samples of this study predate the infection). The sample titles of this study are shuffled in the database, so cell type and time point are left out; the donor was told from shared clones. For the CDR3, the sequence is CASSLTSPLHF. DNA sequence: TGTGCCAGCAGTTTAACTTCACCCCTCCACTTT.